These 20 T cell receptor beta chains came from one sample sequenced in a study of OX40 agonist ivuxolimab in advanced cancers. Here immunoSEQ multiplex PCR was the method, and the copy in TCRdb shows in-frame clones only, minus some. The sample records about 43,000 clones, roughly 86% being singletons. The specimen comprised CD4+ or CD8+ T cells sorted from blood, sampled in a trial of the OX40 agonist ivuxolimab. The receptors derive from an adult with an advanced solid tumor such as melanoma, head and neck, liver or kidney cancer.

This chain links TRBV19 with TRBJ1-5; 11 bases are a match to TRBD1. The CDR3 is 15 amino acids. Germline V lookup: CDR1 LNHDA, CDR2 SQIVND (reference sequence). The junction had 2 bases not matched to a gene; V was cut back by 4 bases and J by 3 bases. The CDR3 loop is CASSRDRGDNQPQHF. CDR3 nucleotide sequence: TGTGCCAGTAGTAGGGACAGGGGGGACAATCAGCCCCAGCATTTT. The whole variable domain, filled in from reference TRBV19 and TRBJ1-5, reads DGGITQSPKYLFRKEGQNVTLSCEQNLNHDAMYWYRQDPGQGLRLIYYSQIVNDFQKGDIAEGYSVSREKKESFPLTVTSAQKNPTAFYLCASSRDRGDNQPQHFGDGTRLSIL.

The V gene is TRBV9, the J gene TRBJ2-5; either TRBD1 or TRBD2 may fit D (5 bases each). V lost 4 bases to trimming and J lost 9 bases, with 25 bases between them. Per the germline V gene, CDR1 is SGDLS and CDR2 is YYNGEE. The CDR3 extends over 16 amino acids. CDR3 in amino acids: CASSPRGTTYQGAQYF. The CDR3 DNA reads TGTGCCAGCAGCCCGAGAGGGACCACCTATCAAGGGGCCCAGTACTTC.

The chain recombines TRBV4-2 with TRBJ2-7; D remains unclear. The CDR3 extends over 14 amino acids. The V gene's germline CDR1 is LGHNA and CDR2 YNFKEQ. Trimming pared 0 bases from V and 0 bases from J, leaving 6 bases between. In DNA, the CDR3 is TGTGCCAGCAGCCAAGAGGGCTCCTCCTACGAGCAGTACTTC. Translating gives CASSQEGSSYEQYF.

This clone is categorized as medium-sized. V is TRBV9 and J is TRBJ1-6, with D perhaps TRBD1 (5 bases). The germline gives CDR1 SGDLS, CDR2 YYNGEE. This CDR3 has 15 residues. V was cut by 3 bases and J by 10 bases, with 17 bases left in between. In nucleotides, the CDR3 is TGTGCCAGCAGCGCGGGGGTGGGCAGAAACTCACCCCTCCACTTT. Its protein is CASSAGVGRNSPLHF.

The chain carries TRBV28 and TRBJ1-5; TRBD1 matches 8 bases. J was trimmed by 4 bases and V by 6 bases; bases with no gene match: 5. The CDR3 runs to 14 residues. Germline values: CDR1 MDHEN, CDR2 SYDVKM. The CDR3 DNA reads as TGTGCCAGCAGAAAGGACAGGGAAAATCAGCCCCAGCATTTT. Amino acid sequence: CASRKDRENQPQHF. The full variable domain, with the rest looked up from reference TRBV28 and TRBJ1-5, is DVKVTQSSRYLVKRTGEKVFLECVQDMDHENMFWYRQDPGLGLRLIYFSYDVKMKEKGDIPEGYSVSREKKERFSLILESASTNQTSMYLCASRKDRENQPQHFGDGTRLSIL.

J is TRBJ2-3 and V is TRBV30; possibly TRBD2 for D (7 bases). CDR3 length equals 14 residues. The germline V gene encodes CDR1 GTSNPN and CDR2 SVGIG (reference sequence). The V gene lost 0 bases and the J gene lost 4 bases, with 11 bases spanning the gap. Here the CDR3 reads CAWSVTGGADTQYF. CDR3 DNA: TGTGCCTGGAGTGTAACGGGGGGCGCAGATACGCAGTATTTT.

V is TRBV5-5 and J is TRBJ2-3; tentative D call: TRBD2 (6 bases). Trimming shortened V by 0 bases and J by 0 bases, and 8 bases separated the two germline ends. Germline assignment: CDR1 SGHKS and CDR2 YYEKEE (reference sequence). The CDR3 has 15 residues. The CDR3 loop reads CASSLGLASTDTQYF. CDR3 nucleotides: TGTGCCAGCAGCTTGGGGCTAGCGAGCACAGATACGCAGTATTTT.

The V and J genes are TRBV28 and TRBJ2-7, with D unresolved. The V end was cut by 2 bases, the J end by 3 bases, with 5 bases between. CDR1 is MDHEN and CDR2 is SYDVKM in the germline V gene. The CDR3 has 12 amino acids. Here the CDR3 reads CASSLRNYEQYF. Written as DNA, the CDR3 is TGTGCCAGCAGTTTACGGAACTACGAGCAGTACTTC.

This chain joins TRBV10-3 and TRBJ1-4; D remains unclear. CDR1 is ENHRY and CDR2 is SYGVKD in the germline V gene. CDR3 length: 12 residues. V was cut by 0 bases and J by 6 bases, with 2 bases left in between. The CDR3 sequence: CAISESYEKLFF. CDR3 DNA: TGTGCCATCAGTGAGTCGTATGAAAAACTGTTTTTT.

The chain recombines TRBV7-9 with TRBJ2-1; D may be TRBD2 (6 bases). This CDR3 is 15 amino acids long. Germline CDR1 SEHNR, CDR2 FQNEAQ (reference sequence). Deletions cut 5 bases from V and 4 bases from J, with 15 bases between. In nucleotides, the CDR3 is TGTGCCAGCAGCCCCTCGGAGGGGACTTACAATGAGCAGTTCTTC. Protein product: CASSPSEGTYNEQFF.

The chain uses TRBV5-8 and TRBJ1-2; 7 bases align to TRBD1. The V segment lost 5 bases and the J segment 4 bases; nucleotides outside the gene matches: 5. Germline CDR1 SGHTS, CDR2 YDEGEE. The CDR3 is 13 residues long. CDR3 loop: CASSSRDSYGYTF. In DNA form, the CDR3 reads TGTGCCAGCAGTTCCCGGGACAGCTATGGCTACACCTTC.

The chain employs TRBV6-5 and TRBJ1-6; no clear D. The germline gives CDR1 MNHEY, CDR2 SVGAGI. The CDR3 spans 15 residues. Trimming removed 2 bases from V and 8 bases from J, with 13 bases in between. This CDR3 is CASSYSLSEYSPLHF. The CDR3 nucleotides read TGTGCCAGCAGTTACAGTCTTTCAGAGTATTCACCCCTCCACTTT.

The V call is TRBV6-5, the J call TRBJ2-7; the D gene is possibly TRBD1 (6 bases). There are 12 residues in the CDR3. V lost 10 bases, J lost 3 bases, and 13 bases lay in between. The germline V gene has CDR1 MNHEY and CDR2 SVGAGI. Here the CDR3 DNA reads TGTGCCACCCACGGGACACGCTACGAGCAGTACTTC. This sequence encodes CATHGTRYEQYF.

Only one count was recorded for this clone. The chain employs TRBV9 and TRBJ2-3; no reliable D call. The V end was cut by 6 bases, the J end by 0 bases, with 11 bases between. Germline values: CDR1 SGDLS, CDR2 YYNGEE. CDR3 size: 14 residues. The chain's CDR3 is CASTSGPSTDTQYF. CDR3 sequence (DNA): TGTGCCAGCACCTCTGGGCCCAGCACAGATACGCAGTATTTT.

This chain uses TRBV28 with TRBJ1-5; TRBD1 is a possible D gene (5 bases). CDR3 length equals 16 residues. Germline lookup yields CDR1 MDHEN and CDR2 SYDVKM. V lost 5 bases to trimming and J lost 4 bases, with 18 bases between them. In DNA, the CDR3 is TGTGCCAGCAGTCCAAACTCAGGGTCTAAGAATCAGCCCCAGCATTTT. This translates into CASSPNSGSKNQPQHF.

Comment on this clone: This could be a read error, since a much larger clone is one nucleotide away. The V and J genes are TRBV13 and TRBJ2-2; D is uncertain. Trimming cost V 6 bases and J 0 bases, with 14 bases left between them. Germline loops: CDR1 PRHDT, CDR2 FYEKMQ (reference sequence). The CDR3 spans 16 residues. CDR3 amino acids: CASSQFIRANTGELFF. The CDR3 bases are TGTGCCAGCAGTCAGTTTATTAGAGCGAACACCGGGGAGCTGTTTTTT. Filled out from reference TRBV13 and TRBJ2-2, the complete variable domain reads AAGVIQSPRHLIKEKRETATLKCYPIPRHDTVYWYQQGPGQDPQFLISFYEKMQSDKGSIPDRFSAQQFSDYHSELNMSSLELGDSALYFCASSQFIRANTGELFFGEGSRLTVL.

This clone showed up just once. This chain uses TRBV10-3 with TRBJ1-4; D may be TRBD1 (5 bases). CDR1 ENHRY and CDR2 SYGVKD come from the germline V gene. This CDR3 comprises 16 residues. V lost 4 bases to trimming and J lost 2 bases, with 14 bases between them. In nucleotides, the CDR3 is TGTGCCATCAGTGGGGGCTTTCAAGCGACTAATGAAAAACTGTTTTTT. Its translation: CAISGGFQATNEKLFF.

The sample holds one count of this clone. This chain connects TRBV4-1 to TRBJ1-5; D is ambiguous. This CDR3 has 13 amino acids. Trimming removed 1 base at V and 4 bases at J, with 5 bases between. CDR1 MGHRA and CDR2 YSYEKL come from the germline V gene. CDR3 in DNA: TGCGCCAGCAGCCAAGTGGCTAATCAGCCCCAGCATTTT. Residues: CASSQVANQPQHF.

J is TRBJ2-3 and V is TRBV4-2; a weak D match, TRBD2 (6 bases). The CDR3 runs 15 residues. Germline assignment: CDR1 LGHNA and CDR2 YNFKEQ. The germline V and J ends were trimmed by 0 bases and 5 bases, with 12 bases remaining between them. DNA for the CDR3: TGTGCCAGCAGCCAAGACCGGCTAGCGCAAGATACGCAGTATTTT. Protein product: CASSQDRLAQDTQYF.

The chain carries TRBV28 and TRBJ1-2; TRBD1 matches 10 bases. J gave up 4 bases and V 6 bases, and 11 bases lay outside the gene matches. The CDR3 covers 16 residues. The germline V gene encodes CDR1 MDHEN and CDR2 SYDVKM. CDR3 nucleotides: TGTGCCAGCAGCAAAACGGGACAGGGGCCATCCTATGGCTACACCTTC. It codes for CASSKTGQGPSYGYTF.